This section outlines one T cell receptor (beta chain) sequence together with its context. Grouping used clinical history reported by participants in a survey and questionnaire. This sample is part of a study of blood T cell repertoires in COVID-19. The germline CDR1 and CDR2 sequences are MNHEY and SVGEGT. The CDR3 loop spans 16 amino acids. V trimming: 5 bases; J trimming: 0 bases; junction bases outside the gene matches: 1. Sequencing used immunoSEQ multiplex PCR; TCRdb keeps in-frame clones, though not all of them. The data hold fewer than 200,000 clones, with 83% observed a single time. The origin of this receptor is a woman aged 45-59 years who had recovered from COVID-19. The sample consisted of PBMCs or T cells enriched from blood (not recorded which). The gene calls are TRBV6-2 or TRBV6-3 and TRBJ2-6, with 10 bases aligning to TRBD2. The CDR3 loop reads CASSSGRASGANVLTF. The CDR3, as DNA: TGTGCCAGCAGTAGCGGGAGGGCCTCTGGGGCCAACGTCCTGACTTTC.